The next 21 T cell receptor beta chains were all read from a single sample in a study of cytomegalovirus exposure and HLA in healthy donors. The PCR had 60 Vbeta and 13 Jbeta primers. Profiled with immunoSEQ multiplex PCR; TCRdb holds only in-frame clones, not every one. In the table there are over 95,000 clones, more than 60% of which are singletons. Material for sequencing was PBMCs. The source of these receptors is a female donor in good health and CMV-seronegative.

The chain recombines TRBV27 with TRBJ1-1; 7 bases line up with TRBD1. There are 18 residues in the CDR3. V gave up 4 bases and J gave up 0 bases; unmatched junction bases: 14. Germline CDR1 MNHEY, CDR2 SMNVEV (reference sequence). CDR3 protein: CASSSNRGTARLNTEAFF. The CDR3, as DNA: TGTGCCAGCAGTTCGAACAGGGGCACGGCACGATTGAACACTGAAGCTTTCTTT.

This clone was found once. V and J are TRBV19 and TRBJ2-3; D possibly corresponds to TRBD2 (6 bases). Per germline, CDR1 LNHDA and CDR2 SQIVND (reference sequence). V lost 4 bases and J 6 bases, leaving 14 bases between the germline ends. The CDR3 totals 14 residues. The CDR3 DNA reads as TGTGCCAGTAGTAACCCTAGCGCCTGGGATACGCAGTATTTT. Amino acid sequence: CASSNPSAWDTQYF.

This sequence joins TRBV11-2 and TRBJ2-6; possible D gene TRBD2, 6 bases. The CDR3 loop spans 16 amino acids. CDR1 and CDR2 (germline): SGHAT, FQNNGV. The ends were cut back, 1 base at V and 4 bases at J, with 11 bases in the middle. CDR3 loop: CASSLAGVSGANVLTF. As DNA, the CDR3 is TGTGCCAGCAGCTTAGCGGGGGTCTCAGGGGCCAACGTCCTGACTTTC.

V gene TRBV15 combines with J gene TRBJ2-7; TRBD1 matches 9 bases. J lost 4 bases, V lost 0 bases, and 4 bases had no gene match. The CDR3 is 15 residues long. Looked up from germline, CDR1 is LNHNV and CDR2 is YYDKDF (reference sequence). CDR3 nucleotide sequence: TGTGCCACCAGCAGAGATCCGGGACAGGGTTACGAGCAGTACTTC. Translation: CATSRDPGQGYEQYF. Complete variable domain (other parts from reference TRBV15 and TRBJ2-7): DAMVIQNPRYQVTQFGKPVTLSCSQTLNHNVMYWYQQKSSQAPKLLFHYYDKDFNNEADTPDNFQSRRPNTSFCFLDIRSPGLGDTAMYLCATSRDPGQGYEQYFGPGTRLTVT.

The sample holds a few counts of this clone. The chain links TRBV19 to TRBJ1-1; D is ambiguous. The CDR3 covers 14 residues. V lost 6 bases to trimming and J lost 1 base, with 12 bases between them. Germline V lookup: CDR1 LNHDA, CDR2 SQIVND (reference sequence). The chain's CDR3 is CASSTHRENTEAFF. The CDR3 DNA is TGTGCCAGTAGCACGCACCGGGAGAACACTGAAGCTTTCTTT.

This rearrangement joins TRBV19 to TRBJ1-2; D is perhaps TRBD1 (6 bases). Deletions cut 4 bases from V and 4 bases from J, with 13 bases between. Germline V CDR1 and CDR2: LNHDA, SQIVND (reference sequence). The length of the CDR3 is 14 residues. The DNA for the CDR3 is TGTGCCAGTAGTACCACTGGACAGATCTATGGCTACACCTTC. This codes for CASSTTGQIYGYTF.

This chain uses TRBV2 with TRBJ1-2; 9 nucleotides align to TRBD1. The V gene end was trimmed by 6 bases and the J gene end by 8 bases; junction bases not matched to a gene: 13. Germline CDR1 SNHLY, CDR2 FYNNEI. The CDR3 runs 15 residues. CDR3 loop: CASSAYWDRVEGYTF. The CDR3 DNA is TGTGCCAGCAGCGCCTACTGGGACAGGGTAGAAGGCTACACCTTC.

The V call is TRBV19, the J call TRBJ1-2; TRBD1 aligns across 7 bases. Germline-derived CDR1 and CDR2 are LNHDA and SQIVND (reference sequence). The CDR3 is 13 residues long. Trimming at V came to 1 base and at J to 5 bases, leaving 1 base not matched to a gene. Here the CDR3 DNA reads TGTGCCAGTAGTATAGCGGGACAGTATGGCTACACCTTC. This translates into CASSIAGQYGYTF.

This sequence joins TRBV5-4 and TRBJ2-7; 9 bases match TRBD1. Germline V CDR1 and CDR2: SGHNT, YYREEE (reference sequence). The length of the CDR3 is 14 residues. With 2 bases clipped from V and 6 bases from J, the junction kept 6 bases outside the gene matches. CDR3: CASSLPGQGSEQYF. As DNA, the CDR3 is TGTGCCAGCAGCTTACCGGGACAGGGTAGCGAGCAGTACTTC.

This chain links TRBV19 with TRBJ1-2; 8 bases align to TRBD1. Per the germline V gene, CDR1 is LNHDA and CDR2 is SQIVND (reference sequence). The CDR3 covers 16 residues. Unmatched junction bases numbered 4, after V lost 1 base and J lost 0 bases. CDR3 DNA sequence: TGTGCCAGTAGTATAGGAACAGGGGGTTCTAACTATGGCTACACCTTC. This encodes CASSIGTGGSNYGYTF. The variable domain in full, with the rest retrieved from reference TRBV19 and TRBJ1-2, is DGGITQSPKYLFRKEGQNVTLSCEQNLNHDAMYWYRQDPGQGLRLIYYSQIVNDFQKGDIAEGYSVSREKKESFPLTVTSAQKNPTAFYLCASSIGTGGSNYGYTFGSGTRLTVV.

The chain links TRBV5-1 to TRBJ2-1, with 7 bases aligning to TRBD2. The CDR3 runs to 14 residues. After removal of 4 bases from V and 8 bases from J, the junction contained 9 bases not matched to a gene. Germline V gene lookup returns CDR1 SGHRS and CDR2 YFSETQ. CDR3 residues: CASSPPSGGDEQFF. The CDR3 nucleotides read TGCGCCAGCAGCCCCCCCTCGGGGGGAGATGAGCAGTTCTTC.

The V gene is TRBV9, the J gene TRBJ2-1; a weak D match, TRBD2 (5 bases). From germline, CDR1 is SGDLS and CDR2 YYNGEE. The CDR3 has 15 amino acids. Between the trimmed V and J ends, which lost 0 bases and 0 bases, there was a span of 7 bases. CDR3 sequence reads: CASSVGADSYNEQFF. The CDR3, as DNA: TGTGCCAGCAGCGTAGGAGCGGACTCCTACAATGAGCAGTTCTTC.

This clone was counted once. This sequence joins TRBV19 and TRBJ2-1, with 11 bases aligning to TRBD2. Per germline, CDR1 LNHDA and CDR2 SQIVND (reference sequence). V trimming: 5 bases; J trimming: 3 bases; junction bases outside the gene matches: 3. The CDR3 consists of 15 residues. CDR3 sequence reads: CASSYSGGVYNEQFF. CDR3 in DNA: TGTGCCAGTAGTTATAGCGGGGGGGTCTACAATGAGCAGTTCTTC.

This chain links TRBV9 with TRBJ2-3; maybe TRBD2 (6 bases). With 3 bases removed from V and 0 bases from J, the gap between germline ends came to 14 bases. The germline V gene has CDR1 SGDLS and CDR2 YYNGEE. The CDR3 has 16 residues. CDR3 sequence reads: CASSEAAGGSTDTQYF. In DNA, the CDR3 is TGTGCCAGCAGCGAGGCTGCCGGGGGAAGCACAGATACGCAGTATTTT.

The chain joins TRBV5-5 to TRBJ2-7, with TRBD2 identical over 7 bases. Looked up from germline, CDR1 is SGHKS and CDR2 is YYEKEE (reference sequence). The CDR3 is 15 residues long. With 4 bases clipped from V and 0 bases from J, the junction kept 7 bases outside the gene matches. The CDR3 is CASSPWWGGSYEQYF. The CDR3 DNA reads as TGTGCCAGCAGCCCCTGGTGGGGGGGCTCCTACGAGCAGTACTTC. Full variable domain (missing parts from reference TRBV5-5 and TRBJ2-7): DAGVTQSPTHLIKTRGQQVTLRCSPISGHKSVSWYQQVLGQGPQFIFQYYEKEERGRGNFPDRFSARQFPNYSSELNVNALLLGDSALYLCASSPWWGGSYEQYFGPGTRLTVT.

This clone has a single count. The chain couples TRBV7-6 to TRBJ2-5; D unclear. V was shortened by 4 bases and J by 5 bases, with 5 bases between the two germline ends. The CDR3 is 11 amino acids. Germline V gene data show CDR1 as SGHVS and CDR2 as FNYEAQ. CDR3 amino acids: CASSSSETQYF. The CDR3 DNA is TGTGCCAGCAGCTCCTCTGAGACCCAGTACTTC.

The chain joins TRBV13 to TRBJ1-2, with 7 nucleotides matching TRBD1. Per germline, CDR1 PRHDT and CDR2 FYEKMQ (reference sequence). This CDR3 contains 14 residues. V gave up 7 bases and J gave up 3 bases; unmatched junction bases: 8. As DNA, the CDR3 is TGTGCCAGCACCCAGGGGGAACAGTACTATGGCTACACCTTC. Protein: CASTQGEQYYGYTF.

In the case of this clone: This specimen includes other DNA sequences encoding the same CDR3. The V call is TRBV7-9, the J call TRBJ1-2; D might be TRBD1 (5 bases). CDR3 length equals 13 residues. Trimming removed 2 bases from V and 4 bases from J, with 8 bases in between. Germline V gene sequence: CDR1 SEHNR, CDR2 FQNEAQ (reference sequence). The CDR3, as DNA: TGTGCCAGCAGCTTACTGGACACCTATGGCTACACCTTC. Translation: CASSLLDTYGYTF. Full variable domain (remainder filled in from reference TRBV7-9 and TRBJ1-2): DTGVSQNPRHKITKRGQNVTFRCDPISEHNRLYWYRQTLGQGPEFLTYFQNEAQLEKSRLLSDRFSAERPKGSFSTLEIQRTEQGDSAMYLCASSLLDTYGYTFGSGTRLTVV.

The gene calls are TRBV21-1 and TRBJ1-5. TRBV21-1 is a recognized pseudogene. The length of the CDR3 is 16 residues. CDR3 protein: CASSKVGEGGNQPQHF. The CDR3 coding sequence is TGTGCCAGCAGCAAAGTGGGGGAGGGAGGCAATCAGCCCCAGCATTTT.

The rearrangement joins TRBV5-1 to TRBJ2-1; D possibly corresponds to TRBD2 (5 bases). The CDR3 contains 16 residues. Germline V lookup: CDR1 SGHRS, CDR2 YFSETQ. V dropped 1 base and J dropped 6 bases, with 17 bases sitting between them. The CDR3 protein is CASSLLEVNSFNEQFF. CDR3 DNA: TGCGCCAGCAGCTTGTTGGAGGTAAATAGTTTCAATGAGCAGTTCTTC.

V gene TRBV15 combines with J gene TRBJ2-5, with a possible D match to TRBD2 (5 bases). Germline V gene data show CDR1 as LNHNV and CDR2 as YYDKDF (reference sequence). V shed 0 bases and J shed 7 bases, with 15 bases lying between them. This CDR3 has 15 residues. The CDR3 DNA reads as TGTGCCACCAGCAGAGAACGAAACCAAGGAGGGACCCAGTACTTC. Translated, it gives CATSRERNQGGTQYF.